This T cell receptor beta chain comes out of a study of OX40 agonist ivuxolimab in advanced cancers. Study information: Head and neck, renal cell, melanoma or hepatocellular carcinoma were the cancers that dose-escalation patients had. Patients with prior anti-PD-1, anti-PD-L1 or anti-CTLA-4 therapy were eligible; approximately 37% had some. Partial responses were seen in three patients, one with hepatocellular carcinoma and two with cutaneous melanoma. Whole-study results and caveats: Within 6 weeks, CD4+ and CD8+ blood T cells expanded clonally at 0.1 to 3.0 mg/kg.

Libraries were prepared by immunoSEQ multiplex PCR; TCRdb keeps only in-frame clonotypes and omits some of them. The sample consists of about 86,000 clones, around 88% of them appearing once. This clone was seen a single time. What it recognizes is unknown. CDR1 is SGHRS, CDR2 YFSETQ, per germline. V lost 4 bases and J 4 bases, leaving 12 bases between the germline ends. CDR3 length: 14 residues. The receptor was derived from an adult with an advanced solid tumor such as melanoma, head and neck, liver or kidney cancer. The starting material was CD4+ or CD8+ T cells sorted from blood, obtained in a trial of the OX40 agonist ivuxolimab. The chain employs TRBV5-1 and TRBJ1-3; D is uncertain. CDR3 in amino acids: CASSLGNYGNTIYF. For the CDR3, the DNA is TGCGCCAGCAGCCTGGGGAATTACGGAAACACCATATATTTT.